This paragraph reports one T cell receptor beta chain. Original analysis: By means of reference gene primer amplification, nucleated cell counts were estimated. The table came from immunoSEQ multiplex PCR; TCRdb's copy has only in-frame clones and leaves some out. V and J calls and clone size follow that table, whereas D and trimming were derived from the DNA. In the table there are more than 200,000 clones, around 81% of which are singletons. The entry originates in a study of blood T cell repertoires in COVID-19. Cohort assignment relied on participant-reported clinical history. V shed 3 bases and J 8 bases; nucleotides not matched to a gene: 6. The CDR3 extends over 13 amino acids. Germline loops: CDR1 SGDLS, CDR2 YYNGEE.

V and J are TRBV9 and TRBJ1-2; 8 nucleotides agree with TRBD1. The TCR was taken from a young man with acute COVID-19. The source material was PBMCs or T cells enriched from blood (not recorded which). The CDR3 nucleotides read TGTGCCAGCAGCGGTTACAGGGGGGGAGGCTACACCTTC. Translated, it gives CASSGYRGGGYTF.